In its sample, the clone carrying this TCR beta chain was seen many times. Its antigen is unidentified. The data belong to a study of naive and memory T cell subsets. Per germline, CDR1 LNHDA and CDR2 SQIVND (reference sequence). The CDR3 is 16 residues long. The ends lost 3 bases at V and 4 bases at J; junction bases unmatched: 10. A UMI-containing oligonucleotide was joined by 3' ligation to the TCR cDNA template. RNA was extracted from approximately 2.4 ml of whole blood of healthy adults. Findings and limits, study-wide: Potentially, T cell activation and differentiation skew this RNA-based measurement.

The SP2 primer and nested alpha and beta constant region primers amplified ligated cDNA in four rounds. Reverse transcription of blood and skin TCR RNA was primed at alpha and beta constant regions. TCRdb passed the 5' RACE reads through MiXCR, listing each CDR3 protein once. The sample contains roughly 60,000 distinct CDR3 sequences, 5.5% to 8.5% of which appear only once. The origin of this receptor is a male donor in good health. The rearrangement links TRBV19 to TRBJ1-1; 8 bases line up with TRBD1. CDR3 residues: CASSIGETGGGTEAFF. As DNA, the CDR3 is TGTGCCAGTAGTATCGGGGAAACAGGGGGTGGCACTGAAGCTTTCTTT. The variable domain in full, with the rest retrieved from reference TRBV19 and TRBJ1-1, is DGGITQSPKYLFRKEGQNVTLSCEQNLNHDAMYWYRQDPGQGLRLIYYSQIVNDFQKGDIAEGYSVSREKKESFPLTVTSAQKNPTAFYLCASSIGETGGGTEAFFGQGTRLTVV.